The TCR beta chain described here comes from a study of blood T cell repertoires in COVID-19. This table comes from immunoSEQ multiplex PCR, and its TCRdb copy is limited to in-frame clones, with some not included. The sample contains some 220,000 clones, around 81% of which appear only once. This CDR3 contains 17 residues. J was trimmed by 8 bases and V by 3 bases; bases with no gene match: 13. The germline CDR1 and CDR2 sequences are LNHDA and SQIVND (reference sequence). The sequence was obtained from a woman aged 55-70 years with active or convalescent COVID-19. Material: peripheral blood. This chain uses TRBV19 with TRBJ2-1; 10 nucleotides align to TRBD2. The CDR3 loop reads CASSIPPLAGVPHEQFF. Here the CDR3 DNA reads TGTGCCAGTAGTATCCCCCCGCTAGCGGGAGTACCCCATGAGCAGTTCTTC.